Listed below are T cell receptor beta chains from one sample, sequenced in a study of response to subunit inactivated influenza vaccine. One entry per CDR3 protein results from TCRdb running MiXCR on the RT-PCR reads. Here the sample spans about 700,000 distinct CDR3 sequences, approximately 15% being singletons. The sequencing here drew on PBMCs from blood, taken less than 15 days before vaccination. The receptors were gathered from a man aged 50 or older who received an inactivated influenza vaccine. The CDR3 runs from the conserved cysteine through the conserved F or W. Fields, in order: V gene, D gene, clone size, J gene, CDR3 DNA, CDR3 protein. A D gene is named only where the DNA matches it firmly. Clone size is stated in some rows and not others, as once, few, many or a class when expanded.

>TRBV4-3|-|-|TRBJ1-4
TGCGCCAGCAGCCAAGATTTGCAGGCAACTAATGAAAAACTGTTTTTT
CASSQDLQATNEKLFF
>TRBV6-2/TRBV6-3|TRBD2|-|TRBJ2-3
TGTGCCAGCAGTTACGGGCTAGCGGGGGATACAGATACGCAGTATTTT
CASSYGLAGDTDTQYF
>TRBV29-1|-|few|TRBJ2-1
TGCAGCGGATGGAATAGCATGAACAATGAGCAGTTCTTC
CSGWNSMNNEQFF
>TRBV11-2|-|-|TRBJ1-1
TGTGCCAGCAGCTATACCCAGGGCTCAGGAACTGAAGCTTTCTTT
CASSYTQGSGTEAFF
>TRBV7-9|TRBD2|few|TRBJ2-5
TGTGCCAGCAGCATCCTTTCTAGCGGGAGGGCCAGCGAGACCCAGTACTTC
CASSILSSGRASETQYF
>TRBV20-1|TRBD1|-|TRBJ2-7
TGCAGTGCTGAGCTTGGACAGGGCGGGTACGAGCAGTACTTC
CSAELGQGGYEQYF
>TRBV4-3|TRBD2|few|TRBJ2-2
TGCGCCAGCAGCCCTGAGGGAAGCGGGAGGGCTCCCGGGGAGCTGTTTTTT
CASSPEGSGRAPGELFF
>TRBV28|-|few|TRBJ2-3
TGTGCCAGCAGTCTAAACGACGGTGCTCGGGGGCCAGATACGCAGTATTTT
CASSLNDGARGPDTQYF
>TRBV20-1|TRBD1|-|TRBJ1-1
TGCAGTGCTCCTAGACAGGGAATAACGAACACTGAAGCTTTCTTT
CSAPRQGITNTEAFF
>TRBV12-3/TRBV12-4|TRBD1|few|TRBJ1-5
TGTGCCAGCAGGCCCGGGACAGGGGGAAGTAGCAATCAGCCCCAGCATTTT
CASRPGTGGSSNQPQHF
>TRBV5-6|-|-|TRBJ2-1
TGTGCCAGCAGCTTGTCGGGGGTTATGGCGGAAAAAGGGAATTTCTTC
CASSLSGVMAEKGNFF
>TRBV7-9|-|few|TRBJ1-2
TGTGCCAGCAGCTTTAATTTAGACGGAGGCGGCTACACCTTC
CASSFNLDGGGYTF
>TRBV12-3/TRBV12-4|-|-|TRBJ1-3
TGTGCCAACGGGGGGGCGAGCTCTGGAAACACCATATATTTT
CANGGASSGNTIYF
>TRBV6-5|TRBD1|-|TRBJ2-7
TGTGCCAGCAGTTCCGTGACAGGGGTGAACGAGCAGTACTTC
CASSSVTGVNEQYF
>TRBV3-1|TRBD1|few|TRBJ1-4
TGTGCCTCCAGCCCTGGACAGGCCAGTAATGAAAAACTGTTTTTT
CASSPGQASNEKLFF
>TRBV12-3/TRBV12-4|TRBD1|few|TRBJ2-3
TGTGCCAGCAGTTCTACAGGGGTTGGAGCAGATACGCAGTATTTT
CASSSTGVGADTQYF
>TRBV15|-|few|TRBJ2-1
TGTGCCACCAGCAGAGAAGGGGGGAGCTCCTACAATGAGCAGTTCTTC
CATSREGGSSYNEQFF
>TRBV28|-|few|TRBJ2-2
TGTGCCAGCCGGTGGAGAGTGAACACCGGGGAGCTGTTTTTT
CASRWRVNTGELFF
>TRBV4-1|TRBD2|many|TRBJ2-5
TGCGCCAGCAGCCAAGCTAGCGGGAAAGAGACCCAGTACTTC
CASSQASGKETQYF
>TRBV12-3/TRBV12-4|TRBD2|few|TRBJ2-3
TGTGCCAGCACGGGGGGGGGGTTTTGGGATACGCAGTATTTT
CASTGGGFWDTQYF
>TRBV27|TRBD2|-|TRBJ2-2
TGTGCCAGCAGTCGGGGGACTAGCGGCACCGGGGAGCTGTTTTTT
CASSRGTSGTGELFF
>TRBV4-1|-|few|TRBJ2-7
TGCGCCAGCAGCTACCAAGATGGGCGCTACGAGCAGTACTTC
CASSYQDGRYEQYF
>TRBV20-1|-|few|TRBJ1-5
TGCAGTGCTAACCTCCCGGGAGGAAGCAATCAGCCCCAGCATTTT
CSANLPGGSNQPQHF
>TRBV6-2/TRBV6-3|-|few|TRBJ2-1
TGTGCCAGCAGTTACGTTTACGGGCAGGGTATCTACAATGAGCAGTTCTTC
CASSYVYGQGIYNEQFF
>TRBV4-1|TRBD2|many|TRBJ2-5
TGCGCCAGCAGCCACCCGGGAGGGACCGAAGAGACCCAGTACTTC
CASSHPGGTEETQYF
>TRBV5-1|-|few|TRBJ2-1
TGCGCCAGCAGCTTGGGGCAGGGGAGAGTCGGCGAGCAGTTCTTC
CASSLGQGRVGEQFF
>TRBV10-3|TRBD1|few|TRBJ1-2
TGTGCCATCAGTGAGTCTGGACAGGTCGGCTATGGCTACACCTTC
CAISESGQVGYGYTF
>TRBV28|-|many|TRBJ1-1
TGTGCCAGCAGTTCCTTGGGGACCACAGGGAACACTGAAGCTTTCTTT
CASSSLGTTGNTEAFF
>TRBV5-1|TRBD1|few|TRBJ2-3
TGCGCCAGCAGCTCACTCCGGGACAGGAGCCCGGATACGCAGTATTTT
CASSSLRDRSPDTQYF
>TRBV11-2|-|-|TRBJ2-1
TGTGCCAGCAGGTTGCCGGGACTGATCTACAATGAGCAGTTCTTC
CASRLPGLIYNEQFF
>TRBV6-8|-|-|TRBJ2-2
TGTGCCAGCAGTTACTCGAAGTCCCGGGGGCGAGGGACCGGGGAGCTGTTTTTT
CASSYSKSRGRGTGELFF
>TRBV6-1|TRBD1|once|TRBJ2-2
TGTGCCAGCATTCGAGTGGAGGGACAGGGAAAAACCGGGGAGCTGTTTTTT
CASIRVEGQGKTGELFF
>TRBV7-9|-|few|TRBJ2-2
TGTGCCAGCAGCTTACAACGGGGGCACACCGGGGAGCTGTTTTTT
CASSLQRGHTGELFF
>TRBV4-3|TRBD2|-|TRBJ2-1
TGCGCCAGCAGCCAAGAACCTAGCGGGGTACTTAACAATGAGCAGTTCTTC
CASSQEPSGVLNNEQFF
>TRBV20-1|TRBD1|-|TRBJ2-3
TGCAGTGCTACCGGGACAGGGCTAGATACGCAGTATTTT
CSATGTGLDTQYF
>TRBV6-2/TRBV6-3|-|-|TRBJ1-4
TGTGCCAACCAAGTACATCGGTTCCTTCCCCCAACTAATGAAAAACTGTTTTTT
CANQVHRFLPPTNEKLFF
>TRBV27|TRBD1|few|TRBJ1-6
TGTGCCAGCAGTTTATTCTTGGGACAGGGTGGTTATTCACCCCTCCACTTT
CASSLFLGQGGYSPLHF
>TRBV7-9|TRBD1|many|TRBJ2-1
TGTGCCAGCAGCTTAGGCGGGACAGGGGGCTTGAGAGAGCAGTTCTTC
CASSLGGTGGLREQFF
>TRBV24-1|-|few|TRBJ1-5
TGTGCCACCAGTGATGCGGCTAAACAGCCCCAGCATTTT
CATSDAAKQPQHF
>TRBV3-1|TRBD2|many|TRBJ2-4
TGTGCCAGCAGCCAAATACTTCCCGGGACTAGCGGGAGAAACATTCAGTACTTC
CASSQILPGTSGRNIQYF
>TRBV15|-|-|TRBJ2-7
TGTGCCACCAGCAGAGATAGGGGTCTCGAGCAGTACTTC
CATSRDRGLEQYF
>TRBV5-1|-|few|TRBJ2-1
TGCGCCAGCAGCTTGGATATCGGTGAGCAGTTCTTC
CASSLDIGEQFF
>TRBV29-1|TRBD2|-|TRBJ2-7
TGCAGCGTCGAGAGCGGGAGGGCCTACGAGCAGTACTTC
CSVESGRAYEQYF
>TRBV28|-|-|TRBJ2-5
TGTGCCAGCAGTGAAGGAGGAGGGAGCGGCCAAGAGACCCAGTACTTC
CASSEGGGSGQETQYF
>TRBV6-5|TRBD1|-|TRBJ2-5
TGTGCCAGCAGTTACAGAACCGGGACAGGGGAAGAGACCCAGTACTTC
CASSYRTGTGEETQYF
>TRBV15|TRBD1|-|TRBJ2-4
TGTGCCACCAGCGAGGGGGCCCTAGCCAAAAACATTCAGTACTTC
CATSEGALAKNIQYF
>TRBV12-3/TRBV12-4|-|-|TRBJ2-4
TGTGCCAGCAGTTTCGCAGGGGTGGCCAAAAACATTCAGTACTTC
CASSFAGVAKNIQYF
>TRBV6-2/TRBV6-3|-|few|TRBJ2-1
TGTGCCAGCAGCAACCCACCAGGGGAGCAGTTCTTC
CASSNPPGEQFF
>TRBV28|-|-|TRBJ1-2
TGTGCCAGCAGGGGGGGAGGTCGAGGCTATGGCTACACCTTC
CASRGGGRGYGYTF
>TRBV7-2|-|few|TRBJ2-7
TGTGCCAGCAGCTTAAATTTTGGCGGGTCCGAGCAGTACTTC
CASSLNFGGSEQYF